The clone carrying this T cell receptor (beta chain) was observed many times. The data are from a study of T-cell reconstitution after alpha-beta-depleted transplantation in children. It was with unique molecular identifiers that the TCRbeta library was prepared. In TCRdb, the PCR reads were re-called with MiXCR into one record per CDR3 protein. The data hold 200,000 to 300,000 distinct CDR3 sequences, with 12% observed a single time. The V end lost 0 bases, the J end lost 2 bases, and 8 bases lay between the germline ends. The CDR3 has 13 amino acids. Per germline, CDR1 DFQATT and CDR2 SNEGSKA (reference sequence).

The J gene is TRBJ2-7, the V gene TRBV20-1; either TRBD1 or TRBD2 may fit D (5 bases each). This sequence originates from a human donor who donated a stem cell graft to a child with acute lymphoblastic leukemia. This sample comprised PBMCs from the stem cell graft donor, obtained from the stem cell graft. CDR3 sequence: CSARDRGAYEQYF. The CDR3 region has the DNA TGCAGTGCTAGAGATCGAGGGGCCTACGAGCAGTACTTC.